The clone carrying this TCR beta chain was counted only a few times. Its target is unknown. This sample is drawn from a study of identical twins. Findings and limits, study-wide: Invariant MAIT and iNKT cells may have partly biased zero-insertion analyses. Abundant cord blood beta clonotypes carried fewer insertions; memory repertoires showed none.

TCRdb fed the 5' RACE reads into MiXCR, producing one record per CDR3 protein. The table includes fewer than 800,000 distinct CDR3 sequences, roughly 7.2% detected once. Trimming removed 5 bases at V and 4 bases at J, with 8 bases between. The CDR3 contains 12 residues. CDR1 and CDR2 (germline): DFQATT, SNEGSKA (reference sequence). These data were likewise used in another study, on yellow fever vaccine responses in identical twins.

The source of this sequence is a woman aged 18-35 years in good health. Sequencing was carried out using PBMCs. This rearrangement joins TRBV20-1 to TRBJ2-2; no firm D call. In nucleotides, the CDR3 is TGCAGTGCTCCATTAGCCACCGGGGAGCTGTTTTTT. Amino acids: CSAPLATGELFF.